The rows below give T cell receptor beta chains drawn from one sample of a study of blood T cell repertoires in COVID-19. The protocol was immunoSEQ multiplex PCR, while the TCRdb copy is restricted to in-frame clones and leaves out a portion. Of approximately 450,000 clones in the sample, approximately 92% were seen once. Sample: PBMCs or T cells enriched from blood (not recorded which). These receptors were collected from a man aged 25-45 years who had recovered from COVID-19. Both conserved end residues are part of each CDR3. D genes are given only for firm matches. For some rows the clone size is stated as once, few or many, or as a class when expanded; others skip it.

D: .
V: TRBV3-1/TRBV3-2
size: once
J: TRBJ2-7
CDR3: CASSGGDPYEQYF
DNA: TGTGCCAGCAGCGGAGGGGATCCCTACGAGCAGTACTTC

D: .
V: TRBV24-1
size: .
J: TRBJ2-3
CDR3: CATSALQGGGTDTQYF
DNA: TGTGCCACCAGTGCCCTCCAGGGGGGAGGCACAGATACGCAGTATTTT

D: TRBD2
V: TRBV27
size: few
J: TRBJ2-2
CDR3: CASSHQREGANTGELFF
DNA: TGTGCCAGCAGTCATCAGCGGGAGGGTGCGAACACCGGGGAGCTGTTTTTT

D: .
V: TRBV6-5
size: .
J: TRBJ1-2
CDR3: CASSSPGLGSYGYTF
DNA: TGTGCCAGCAGTTCCCCCGGGTTGGGGAGCTATGGCTACACCTTC

D: TRBD1
V: TRBV28
size: .
J: TRBJ1-4
CDR3: CASSSTGDSEKLFF
DNA: TGTGCCAGCAGCTCGACAGGGGATTCTGAAAAACTGTTTTTT

D: .
V: TRBV3-1/TRBV3-2
size: few
J: TRBJ2-7
CDR3: CASRRSETYEQYF
DNA: TGTGCCAGCAGGAGGTCAGAAACCTACGAGCAGTACTTC

D: TRBD1
V: TRBV9
size: .
J: TRBJ2-2
CDR3: CASSAAGTGNTGELFF
DNA: TGTGCCAGCAGCGCAGCCGGGACAGGAAACACCGGGGAGCTGTTTTTT

D: .
V: TRBV6-5
size: few
J: TRBJ1-6
CDR3: CASRVLENSPLHF
DNA: TGTGCCAGCAGAGTCCTTGAGAATTCACCCCTCCACTTT

D: TRBD1
V: TRBV28
size: .
J: TRBJ2-7
CDR3: CASSFSGTGFYEQYF
DNA: TGTGCCAGCAGTTTTTCTGGGACAGGGTTTTACGAGCAGTACTTC

D: .
V: TRBV5-1
size: .
J: TRBJ2-7
CDR3: CASSITGSLSYEQYF
DNA: TGCGCCAGCAGCATCACAGGGTCTCTTTCCTACGAGCAGTACTTC